This TCR beta chain was sequenced during a study of identical twins. TCRdb analysed the 5' RACE reads with MiXCR anew, one entry per CDR3 protein. Of about 690,000 distinct CDR3 sequences detected, roughly 6.2% appear once; the ten largest clones hold around 1.9%. The CDR3 loop spans 14 amino acids. V was shortened by 8 bases and J by 6 bases, with 16 bases between the two germline ends. Germline CDR1 reads MGHDK; CDR2 reads SYGVNS. This clonotype was detected many times. The antigen is not known. The donor group consisted entirely of healthy Caucasians. General study points: Invariant populations such as MAIT and iNKT cells could partly muddle zero-insertion analyses. Beta out-of-frame twin sharing showed a weaker excess.

Sequenced material: naive T cells sorted from blood. The chain couples TRBV25-1 to TRBJ2-2; D is undetermined. The sequence came from a man aged 18 to 30 in good health. The CDR3 loop reads CASGSIGSPGELFF. The CDR3 nucleotides are TGTGCCAGCGGGTCCATCGGGTCCCCCGGGGAGCTGTTTTTT.